These T cell receptor beta chains were read from a single sample in a study of blood T cell repertoires in COVID-19. TCRdb's table, derived via immunoSEQ multiplex PCR, lists solely in-frame clones and lacks some. This table has around 120,000 clones, roughly four fifths appearing once. Sequences were obtained from peripheral blood. These receptors all stem from a man between 50 and 59 years old with acute or convalescent COVID-19. Each CDR3 is given with its conserved first and last residue. The order of the fields is J gene, CDR3 length, clone size, D gene, V gene, CDR3 protein, CDR3 DNA. The D gene is left open where the match is weak. Clone size is not always given. Where it is, it says once, few, many or a class for expanded clones.

J gene: TRBJ2-3
CDR3 length: 11
clone size: -
D gene: TRBD1
V gene: TRBV20-1
CDR3 protein: CSTGGTDTQYF
CDR3 DNA: TGCAGTACAGGGGGTACAGATACGCAGTATTTT

J gene: TRBJ2-7
CDR3 length: 15
clone size: -
D gene: -
V gene: TRBV6-5
CDR3 protein: CASRGDGSTSHEQYF
CDR3 DNA: TGTGCCAGCAGGGGGGACGGGAGTACCTCCCACGAGCAGTACTTC

J gene: TRBJ2-5
CDR3 length: 13
clone size: -
D gene: -
V gene: TRBV6-5
CDR3 protein: CASRGTRSETQYF
CDR3 DNA: TGTGCCAGCAGGGGTACTAGGTCAGAGACCCAGTACTTC

J gene: TRBJ2-2
CDR3 length: 18
clone size: -
D gene: TRBD2
V gene: TRBV7-3
CDR3 protein: CASSLRAGGPPNTGELFF
CDR3 DNA: TGTGCCAGCAGCTTAAGAGCGGGGGGCCCGCCGAACACCGGGGAGCTGTTTTTT

J gene: TRBJ2-5
CDR3 length: 13
clone size: -
D gene: -
V gene: TRBV12-5
CDR3 protein: CASARDERETQYF
CDR3 DNA: TGTGCTAGTGCCCGCGACGAGCGTGAGACCCAGTACTTC

J gene: TRBJ2-5
CDR3 length: 17
clone size: -
D gene: TRBD2
V gene: TRBV7-7
CDR3 protein: CASSLAGGSGMSETQYF
CDR3 DNA: TGTGCTAGCAGCTTAGCTGGAGGTAGCGGGATGTCAGAGACCCAGTACTTC

J gene: TRBJ1-2
CDR3 length: 16
clone size: -
D gene: TRBD1
V gene: TRBV14
CDR3 protein: CASSQTNRGLNYGYTF
CDR3 DNA: TGTGCCAGCAGCCAGACAAACAGGGGTTTAAACTATGGCTACACCTTC

J gene: TRBJ2-3
CDR3 length: 14
clone size: -
D gene: TRBD2
V gene: TRBV28
CDR3 protein: CASSAGTSGDTQYF
CDR3 DNA: TGTGCCAGCAGTGCCGGGACTAGCGGTGATACGCAGTATTTT

J gene: TRBJ2-5
CDR3 length: 15
clone size: -
D gene: TRBD2
V gene: TRBV19
CDR3 protein: CASNERGLNWETQYF
CDR3 DNA: TGTGCCAGTAACGAGCGGGGACTAAATTGGGAGACCCAGTACTTC

J gene: TRBJ2-5
CDR3 length: 15
clone size: few
D gene: -
V gene: TRBV5-1
CDR3 protein: CASSLDRGGQETQYF
CDR3 DNA: TGCGCCAGCAGCTTGGACAGGGGGGGCCAAGAGACCCAGTACTTC

J gene: TRBJ2-7
CDR3 length: 12
clone size: -
D gene: -
V gene: TRBV3-1/TRBV3-2
CDR3 protein: CASSPGWGEQYF
CDR3 DNA: TGTGCCAGCAGCCCAGGGTGGGGCGAGCAGTACTTC

J gene: TRBJ2-1
CDR3 length: 15
clone size: -
D gene: -
V gene: TRBV27
CDR3 protein: CASSPNSRGLYEQFF
CDR3 DNA: TGTGCCAGCAGTCCTAACTCGAGAGGGCTATATGAGCAGTTCTTC

J gene: TRBJ2-5
CDR3 length: 14
clone size: once
D gene: -
V gene: TRBV7-9
CDR3 protein: CASRHRDTQETQYF
CDR3 DNA: TGTGCCAGCAGACACCGGGACACCCAAGAGACCCAGTACTTC

J gene: TRBJ2-7
CDR3 length: 14
clone size: few
D gene: -
V gene: TRBV11-1
CDR3 protein: CASTPRGLRNEQYF
CDR3 DNA: TGTGCCAGCACCCCCAGGGGCCTCCGGAACGAGCAGTACTTC

J gene: TRBJ1-5
CDR3 length: 14
clone size: few
D gene: TRBD1
V gene: TRBV27
CDR3 protein: CASSRDRGDQPQHF
CDR3 DNA: TGTGCCAGCAGCAGGGACAGGGGAGATCAGCCCCAGCATTTT

J gene: TRBJ2-7
CDR3 length: 13
clone size: -
D gene: TRBD1
V gene: TRBV10-3
CDR3 protein: CAIKGQGAYEQYF
CDR3 DNA: TGTGCCATCAAGGGCCAGGGGGCCTACGAGCAGTACTTC

J gene: TRBJ1-4
CDR3 length: 13
clone size: -
D gene: -
V gene: TRBV9
CDR3 protein: CASSGGGNEKLFF
CDR3 DNA: TGTGCCAGCAGCGGCGGAGGGAATGAAAAACTGTTTTTT

J gene: TRBJ2-7
CDR3 length: 15
clone size: -
D gene: TRBD1
V gene: TRBV7-9
CDR3 protein: CASSLVMSGGGEQYF
CDR3 DNA: TGTGCCAGCAGCTTAGTGATGTCAGGGGGTGGGGAGCAGTACTTC

J gene: TRBJ2-1
CDR3 length: 15
clone size: few
D gene: TRBD2
V gene: TRBV30
CDR3 protein: CAWSVGAGGYYEQFF
CDR3 DNA: TGTGCCTGGAGTGTAGGAGCGGGGGGTTACTATGAGCAGTTCTTC

J gene: TRBJ1-3
CDR3 length: 14
clone size: -
D gene: -
V gene: TRBV5-1
CDR3 protein: CASSLTRGGNTIYF
CDR3 DNA: TGCGCCAGCAGCTTGACCAGGGGTGGAAACACCATATATTTT

J gene: TRBJ2-5
CDR3 length: 13
clone size: -
D gene: -
V gene: TRBV9
CDR3 protein: CASSVKGGETQYF
CDR3 DNA: TGTGCCAGCAGCGTAAAAGGGGGAGAGACCCAGTACTTC

J gene: TRBJ2-7
CDR3 length: 17
clone size: -
D gene: TRBD2
V gene: TRBV11-2
CDR3 protein: CASSFKTSGVYSYEQYF
CDR3 DNA: TGTGCCAGCAGCTTCAAGACTAGCGGGGTATACTCCTACGAGCAGTACTTC

J gene: TRBJ2-1
CDR3 length: 14
clone size: -
D gene: -
V gene: TRBV6-6
CDR3 protein: CASSYGGVYNEQFF
CDR3 DNA: TGTGCCAGCAGTTACGGCGGGGTTTACAATGAGCAGTTCTTC

J gene: TRBJ1-2
CDR3 length: 16
clone size: few
D gene: TRBD1
V gene: TRBV10-3
CDR3 protein: CAITNGGDRGNYGYTF
CDR3 DNA: TGTGCCATCACCAACGGAGGGGACAGGGGTAACTATGGCTACACCTTC

J gene: TRBJ1-1
CDR3 length: 14
clone size: -
D gene: TRBD1
V gene: TRBV6-5
CDR3 protein: CASSRITGDTEAFF
CDR3 DNA: TGTGCCAGCAGCCGCATCACAGGGGACACTGAAGCTTTCTTT

J gene: TRBJ2-5
CDR3 length: 17
clone size: -
D gene: TRBD2
V gene: TRBV7-2
CDR3 protein: CASSLRFSGGIQETQYF
CDR3 DNA: TGTGCCAGCAGCTTGAGGTTTAGCGGGGGAATCCAAGAGACCCAGTACTTC

J gene: TRBJ2-3
CDR3 length: 17
clone size: -
D gene: -
V gene: TRBV3-1/TRBV3-2
CDR3 protein: CASSQDSWRDSTDTQYF
CDR3 DNA: TGTGCCAGCAGCCAAGATAGTTGGCGGGACAGCACAGATACGCAGTATTTT

J gene: TRBJ2-5
CDR3 length: 12
clone size: -
D gene: -
V gene: TRBV19
CDR3 protein: CASSIDRLTQYF
CDR3 DNA: TGTGCCAGTAGTATAGATCGGTTGACCCAGTACTTC

J gene: TRBJ2-5
CDR3 length: 14
clone size: -
D gene: -
V gene: TRBV4-1
CDR3 protein: CASSQPASRETQYF
CDR3 DNA: TGCGCCAGCAGCCAACCGGCTAGCCGGGAGACCCAGTACTTC

J gene: TRBJ2-7
CDR3 length: 14
clone size: -
D gene: TRBD2
V gene: TRBV9
CDR3 protein: CASSVRWEGNEQYF
CDR3 DNA: TGTGCCAGCAGCGTAAGATGGGAGGGGAACGAGCAGTACTTC

J gene: TRBJ2-3
CDR3 length: 15
clone size: few
D gene: TRBD1
V gene: TRBV5-1
CDR3 protein: CASSTGATNTDTQYF
CDR3 DNA: TGCGCCAGCAGCACAGGGGCCACGAACACAGATACGCAGTATTTT

J gene: TRBJ2-7
CDR3 length: 13
clone size: -
D gene: TRBD2
V gene: TRBV5-1
CDR3 protein: CASSPGGGYEQYF
CDR3 DNA: TGCGCCAGCAGCCCGGGAGGGGGCTACGAGCAGTACTTC